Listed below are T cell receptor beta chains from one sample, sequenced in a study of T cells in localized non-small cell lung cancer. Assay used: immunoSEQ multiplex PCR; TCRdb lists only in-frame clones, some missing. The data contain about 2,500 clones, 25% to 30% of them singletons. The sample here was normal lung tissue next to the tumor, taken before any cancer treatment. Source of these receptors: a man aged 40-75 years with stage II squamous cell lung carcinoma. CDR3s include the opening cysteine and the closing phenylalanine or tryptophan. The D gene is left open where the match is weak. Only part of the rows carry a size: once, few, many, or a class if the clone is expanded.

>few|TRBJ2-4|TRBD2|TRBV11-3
CASSFPGGAKNIQYF
TGTGCCAGCAGCTTCCCCGGGGGGGCCAAAAACATTCAGTACTTC
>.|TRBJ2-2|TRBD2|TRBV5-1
CASSWGLVGAGELFF
TGCGCCAGCAGCTGGGGACTAGTAGGCGCCGGGGAGCTGTTTTTT
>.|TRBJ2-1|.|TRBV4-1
CASSLGDNEQFF
TGCGCCAGCAGCTTGGGGGACAATGAGCAGTTCTTC
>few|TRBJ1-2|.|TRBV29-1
CSVEERSGNYGYTF
TGCAGCGTTGAAGAGAGGAGCGGTAACTATGGCTACACCTTC
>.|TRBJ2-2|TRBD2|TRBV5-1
CASSEGLAGVTGELFF
TGCGCCAGCAGCGAGGGACTAGCGGGAGTAACCGGGGAGCTGTTTTTT
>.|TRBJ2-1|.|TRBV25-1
CASSRGGYNEQFF
TGTGCCAGCAGTCGTGGAGGTTACAATGAGCAGTTCTTC
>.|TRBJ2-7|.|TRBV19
CASSIYWGYEQYF
TGTGCCAGTAGTATTTATTGGGGCTACGAGCAGTACTTC
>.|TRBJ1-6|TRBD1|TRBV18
CASSPNPTGLNSPLHF
TGTGCCAGCTCACCGAACCCGACAGGGCTCAATTCACCCCTCCACTTT
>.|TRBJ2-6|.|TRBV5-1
CASSLEGRSSGANVLTF
TGCGCCAGCAGCTTGGAGGGCAGAAGCTCTGGGGCCAACGTCCTGACTTTC